The following is a TCR beta chain sequence with its context. Its antigen is undetermined. These data come from a study of lymphopenia after photon versus proton radiotherapy. Study-wide points: Better survival with proton therapy was suggested as possible, not demonstrated. Under photons, naive T cells and diversity fell while effector/memory populations rose.

Here immunoSEQ multiplex PCR was the method, and the copy in TCRdb shows in-frame clones only, minus some. The table lists 50,000 or so clones, approximately 92% of them singletons. V shed 0 bases, J shed 4 bases, and the junction held 5 bases outside the gene matches. Germline V gene lookup returns CDR1 SGDLS and CDR2 YYNGEE. CDR3 length: 16 residues. The sequence was obtained from a woman in her 40s with cholangiocarcinoma. Sequencing was performed on peripheral blood, taken from a patient treated with photon-based radiotherapy. This chain links TRBV9 with TRBJ2-2; 8 bases fit TRBD2. The CDR3 spells CASSVAAGATTGELFF. CDR3 in DNA: TGTGCCAGCAGCGTAGCAGCGGGGGCTACCACCGGGGAGCTGTTTTTT.